This T cell receptor (beta chain) was documented in a study of blood T cell repertoires in COVID-19. Across the whole study: Sources were T cells, B-cell-depleted T cells, or PBMCs; the material itself was cDNA or gDNA.

Per the original data handling: Reference gene primer amplification gave estimated nucleated cell counts. The table came from immunoSEQ multiplex PCR; TCRdb's copy has only in-frame clones and leaves some out. The V and J calls and the clone size are those of that table, but D and trimming were determined from the DNA. Counted here are some 66,000 clones, roughly 90% occurring once; the ten biggest clones make up around 1.2%. CDR1 and CDR2 from the germline V gene are MDHEN and SYDVKM. The CDR3 is 14 amino acids. Losses at the gene ends were 7 bases for V and 7 bases for J; bases not matched to a gene: 9.

The V gene is TRBV28, the J gene TRBJ1-1; 10 nucleotides agree with TRBD1. This sequence was found in a woman aged 55-70 years with acute or convalescent COVID-19. Sequenced material: peripheral blood. DNA for the CDR3: TGTGCCAGCAACGCCTTGGACAGGGGGAATGAAGCTTTCTTT. Translated, it gives CASNALDRGNEAFF.